This TCR beta chain appears in the sequencing data of a study of vaccination and CD4 T cells after COVID-19. This sample's treatment: approximately 11-day PBMC culture with coronavirus spike peptide pools or control peptides (ViraFEST assay). This CDR3 comprises 14 residues. The germline gives CDR1 MNHEY, CDR2 SMNVEV (reference sequence). Trimming pared 4 bases from V and 5 bases from J, leaving 12 bases between. Once obtained from cultured CD4+ T cells, the DNA was sequenced using the Oncomine TCR Beta short-read assay. TCRdb independently ran MiXCR on the PCR reads; one entry per CDR3 protein. The sample has about 13,000 distinct CDR3 sequences, 27% seen once. This clonotype is medium-sized. What it recognizes is unknown.

The sequences come from CD4+ T cells from blood, cultured in vitro, collected before SARS-CoV-2 vaccination. This chain uses TRBV27 with TRBJ1-5; D not resolved. The sequence was collected from a human donor who received a COVID-19 vaccine. Written as DNA, the CDR3 is TGTGCCAGCAGTTCACTCTCTACAGATCAGCCCCAGCATTTT. Translated: CASSSLSTDQPQHF.